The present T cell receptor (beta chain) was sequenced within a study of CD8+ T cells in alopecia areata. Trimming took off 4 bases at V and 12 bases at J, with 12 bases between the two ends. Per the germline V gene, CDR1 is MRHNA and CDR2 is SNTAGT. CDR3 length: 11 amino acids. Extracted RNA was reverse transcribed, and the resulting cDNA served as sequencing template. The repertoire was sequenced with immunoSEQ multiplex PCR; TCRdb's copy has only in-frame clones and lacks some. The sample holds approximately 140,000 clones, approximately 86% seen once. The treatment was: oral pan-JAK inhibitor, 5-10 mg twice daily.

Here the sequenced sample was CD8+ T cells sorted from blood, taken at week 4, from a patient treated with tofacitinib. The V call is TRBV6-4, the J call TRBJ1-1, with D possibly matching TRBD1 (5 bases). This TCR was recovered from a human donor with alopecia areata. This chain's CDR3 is CASSAGRTTFF. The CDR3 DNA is TGTGCCAGCAGTGCGGGTCGGACAACTTTCTTT.